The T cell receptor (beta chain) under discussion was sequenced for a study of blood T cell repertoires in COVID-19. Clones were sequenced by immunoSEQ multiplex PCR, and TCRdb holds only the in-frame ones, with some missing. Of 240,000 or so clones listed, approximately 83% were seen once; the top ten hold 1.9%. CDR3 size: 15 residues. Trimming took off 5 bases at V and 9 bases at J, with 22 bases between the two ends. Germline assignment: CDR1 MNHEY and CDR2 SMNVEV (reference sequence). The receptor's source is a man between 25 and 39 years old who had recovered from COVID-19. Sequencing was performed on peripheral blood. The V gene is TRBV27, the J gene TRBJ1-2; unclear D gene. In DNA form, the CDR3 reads TGTGCCAGCAGTCGTCTCCGGGAGGATGATCGGAGCTACACCTTC. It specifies CASSRLREDDRSYTF.